This TCR beta chain is from a study of shared clonotypes between healthy human individuals. Replicate sorted-subset PCRs were loaded with around 200 ng DNA, 31,000 or so T cell genomes. This table comes from immunoSEQ multiplex PCR, and its TCRdb copy is limited to in-frame clones, with some not included. Among some 2 million clones listed, roughly 95% were seen once. J was trimmed by 0 bases and V by 7 bases; bases with no gene match: 8. The germline gives CDR1 SGHVS, CDR2 FQNEAQ. The CDR3 totals 16 residues. Terminally differentiated effector memory CD45RA+ cells were excluded by CCR7 positive selection of CD45RO-negative cells.

The sample taken for sequencing was naive CD8+ T cells sorted from blood. V is TRBV7-8 and J is TRBJ2-1; 8 nucleotides match TRBD2. This TCR was recovered from a man aged 18 to 30 in good health. CDR3 region: CASMVASGSSYNEQFF. CDR3 sequence (DNA): TGTGCCAGCATGGTGGCTAGCGGGTCCTCCTACAATGAGCAGTTCTTC.